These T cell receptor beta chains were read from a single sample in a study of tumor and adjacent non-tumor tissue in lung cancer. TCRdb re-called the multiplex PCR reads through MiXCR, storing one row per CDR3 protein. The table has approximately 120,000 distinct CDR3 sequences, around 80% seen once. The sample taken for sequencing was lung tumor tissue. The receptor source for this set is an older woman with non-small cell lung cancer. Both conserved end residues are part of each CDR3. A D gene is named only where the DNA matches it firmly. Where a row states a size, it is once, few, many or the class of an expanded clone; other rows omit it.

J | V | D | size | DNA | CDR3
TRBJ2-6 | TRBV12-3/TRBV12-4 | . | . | TGTGCCAGCAGTGGCGGGCGAATCTCCGGGGCCAACATACTGACTTTC | CASSGGRISGANILTF
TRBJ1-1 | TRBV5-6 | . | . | TGTGCCAGCAGCCAGGGGTGGGGAATGGGCACTGAGGCTTTCTTT | CASSQGWGMGTEAFF
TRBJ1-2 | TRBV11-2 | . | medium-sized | TGTGCCAGCAGCTCACTAAACGGATTTAACTATGGCTACACCTTC | CASSSLNGFNYGYTF
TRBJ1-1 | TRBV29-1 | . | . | TGCAGCGTTGATGAGGGCAGGTCGTACACTGAATCTTTCTTT | CSVDEGRSYTESFF
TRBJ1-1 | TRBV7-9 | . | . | TGTGCTAGCAGCCTGCCTCCAGGAAACACTGAAGCTTTCTTT | CASSLPPGNTEAFF
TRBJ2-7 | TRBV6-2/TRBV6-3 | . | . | TGTGCCAACAGTGGGGACGGGGGTGTCAGTGAGCAGTACTTC | CANSGDGGVSEQYF
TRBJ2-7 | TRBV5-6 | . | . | TGTGCCAGCAGCTTGATGGGGGCCCAACGAGTATACGAGCAGTACTTC | CASSLMGAQRVYEQYF
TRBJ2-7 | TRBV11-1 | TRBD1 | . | TGTGCCAACAGCTTGGCGGGACAGGGGGGACCCTATGAGCAGTACTTC | CANSLAGQGGPYEQYF
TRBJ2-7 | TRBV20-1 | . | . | TGCAGAGCTCTCCCGATTAGGGGCTCCTACGAGCAGTACTTC | CRALPIRGSYEQYF
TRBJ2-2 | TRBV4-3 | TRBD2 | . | TGCTCCAGCAGCCAAGAAGGCGCGGCGGGGGGTTCGGGGGAGTTGTTTTTT | CSSSQEGAAGGSGELFF
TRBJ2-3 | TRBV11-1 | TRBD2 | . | TGTGCCAGCAGGCGGGCGGGAGCAGATACGCAGTATTTT | CASRRAGADTQYF
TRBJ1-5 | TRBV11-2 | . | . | TGTGCCGGTAGCTCCCAGAATGGTCAGCCCCAGCATTTT | CAGSSQNGQPQHF
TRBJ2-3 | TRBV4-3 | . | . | TGCGCCAGCAACTACGAGACAGGTGGCACAGATACGCAGTATTTT | CASNYETGGTDTQYF
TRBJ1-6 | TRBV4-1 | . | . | TGCGCCAGCAGCCTACTGTGGACATGGACGAATTCACCCCTCCACTTT | CASSLLWTWTNSPLHF
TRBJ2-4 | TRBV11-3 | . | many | TGTGCCAGCAGCTTAGGCCCGTGGGAGTCCAAAAACATTCAGTACTTC | CASSLGPWESKNIQYF
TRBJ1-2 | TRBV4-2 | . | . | TGTGCCAGCAGCCATGAACAGGTCGCTCGCGGCTACACCTTC | CASSHEQVARGYTF
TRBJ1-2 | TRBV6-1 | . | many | TGTGCCAGCAGTGAAGGGCAGGGTCAGGGCTACACCTTC | CASSEGQGQGYTF
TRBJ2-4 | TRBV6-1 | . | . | TGTACCAGCAGAGAGGGGGAGGCCAAAAACATTCAGTACTTC | CTSREGEAKNIQYF
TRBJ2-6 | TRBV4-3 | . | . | TGCGCCAGCAGCCAAGGTGGGGGTCCCACTGGGGCCAACGTCCTGACTTTC | CASSQGGGPTGANVLTF
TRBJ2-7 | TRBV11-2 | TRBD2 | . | TGTGCCAGCAGCTACAGGTCTAGCGGGAGCCACGATCGGTACTTC | CASSYRSSGSHDRYF
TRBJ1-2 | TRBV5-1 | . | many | TGCGCCAGCAGCTTGGAGGGTGGAGAGTATGGCTACACCTTC | CASSLEGGEYGYTF
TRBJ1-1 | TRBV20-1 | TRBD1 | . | TGCAGTGTTAGAGAGACAGGGGCGGGTGACACTGAAGCTTTCTTC | CSVRETGAGDTEAFF
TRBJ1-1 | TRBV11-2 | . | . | TGTGCCAGCAGCTTAGATCACTCAGGGGTAACTGGGGCTTTCTTT | CASSLDHSGVTGAFF
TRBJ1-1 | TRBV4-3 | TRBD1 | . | TGCGCCAGCAGCCAAGGGACAGGGCCCGACACTGAAGCTTTCTTT | CASSQGTGPDTEAFF
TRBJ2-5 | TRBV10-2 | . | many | TGCGCCAGCAGTGTCGGCCCTCCCTTCCAAGAGACCCAGTACTTC | CASSVGPPFQETQYF
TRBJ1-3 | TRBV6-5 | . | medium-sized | TGTGCCAGCAGTTACTCGACCAGGGACCCTGGAAACACCATATATTTT | CASSYSTRDPGNTIYF
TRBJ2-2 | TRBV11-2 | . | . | TGTGCTAGCAGCTTAGTATTGGCGGCGAACACCGGGGAGATGTTTTTT | CASSLVLAANTGEMFF
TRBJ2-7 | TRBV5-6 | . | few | TGTGCCAGCAGCTTCGAACGGAGTTCCTACGAGCAGTACTTC | CASSFERSSYEQYF
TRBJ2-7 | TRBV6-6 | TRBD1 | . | TGTGCAAGCTGTCGCCAGACAGGGGGAGACTACAAGCGGTACTTC | CASCRQTGGDYKRYF